The T cell receptor beta chain under discussion was sequenced for a study of shared clonotypes between healthy human individuals. Across the whole study: A couple of female and a few male donors aged 18 to 49 were enrolled. Findings of the study overall: Larger estimated richness was generally seen in naive subsets than in memory subsets. Rarefaction analysis demonstrated incomplete sorted-subset sequencing notwithstanding large depth.

With respect to this clone: Its antigen is still unknown.

Sequencing used immunoSEQ multiplex PCR; TCRdb keeps in-frame clones, though not all of them. In the table there are about 2 million clones, roughly 96% of which are singletons. A CD45RA+ naive subset and a CD45RA-negative memory subset were split from CD4+ cells. CDR1 and CDR2 from the germline V gene are SGHNT and YYREEE (reference sequence). V was clipped by 0 bases and J by 7 bases, with 16 bases between them. The CDR3 sequence is 15 residues long. The J gene is TRBJ1-2, the V gene TRBV5-4; D not resolved. The clonotype comes from a man in his late teens or twenties in good health. Sequencing was carried out using naive CD4+ T cells sorted from blood. Subset indicated: CD45RA+ positively selected. CDR3 protein: CASSLGLGRTRGYTF. The CDR3 region has the DNA TGTGCCAGCAGCTTGGGGTTAGGGAGGACTCGTGGCTACACCTTC.